Below, one T cell receptor beta chain is given with its context. What it recognizes is unknown. Trimming cost V 4 bases and J 2 bases, with 21 bases left between them. The CDR3 consists of 16 residues. Germline V gives CDR1 GTSNPN, CDR2 SVGIG (reference sequence). TCRdb fed the 5' RACE reads into MiXCR, producing one record per CDR3 protein. Among 530,000 or so distinct CDR3 sequences, 17% were seen once, and the ten largest hold about 8.1%. The data stem from a study of T-cell memory formation after mild COVID-19. Findings and caveats of the study: Cross-reactive memory seemingly joined, as some responding clones were found in pre-infection memory.

Source material: PBMCs or a T cell subset sorted from them (not recorded which). The chain joins TRBV30 to TRBJ2-7; TRBD1 is a possible D gene (6 bases). This sequence originates from an adult woman who had mild COVID-19 (a few samples of this study predate the infection). Cell type and time point are not known. The CDR3 coding sequence is TGTGCCTGGAACCCATCTAGTTACAAGGGGGCCTACGAGCAGTACTTC. Its translation: CAWNPSSYKGAYEQYF. Together with reference TRBV30 and TRBJ2-7, the CDR3 gives the full variable domain: SQTIHQWPATLVQPVGSPLSLECTVEGTSNPNLYWYRQAAGRGLQLLFYSVGIGQISSEVPQNLSASRPQDRQFILSSKKLLLSDSGFYLCAWNPSSYKGAYEQYFGPGTRLTVT.